The clone carrying this T cell receptor (beta chain) was observed many times. Its specificity is not known. This record comes from a study of spatial heterogeneity in lung cancer. Noted time point: sample taken at primary tumor resection. The donors comprised 70 to 85 untreated early-stage non-small cell lung cancer patients. Unique molecular identifiers tagged every individual TCR cDNA molecule. Each CDR3 protein gets one entry after TCRdb re-called the 5' RACE reads with MiXCR. The sample records approximately 13,000 distinct CDR3 sequences, under 6% being singletons. The CDR3 has 14 amino acids. The V and J ends lost 5 bases and 3 bases, in that order; junction bases with no gene match: 3. From germline, CDR1 is SGHTA and CDR2 FQGNSA. Study results and limitations: Tumor T-cell coverage was an estimated 7% or so for alpha and 12% to 15% for beta chains. Counts of expanded intratumoral alpha and beta TCRs tracked tumor mutation counts.

The sequence was obtained from a male donor with early-stage non-small cell lung cancer. The chain recombines TRBV7-2 with TRBJ1-4, with 7 positions matching TRBD1. Source: lung tumor tissue, taken at surgery. The CDR3 coding sequence is TGTGCCAGCAGCGTCGGGACAGCTAATGAAAAACTGTTTTTT. Translating gives CASSVGTANEKLFF. Variable domain in full (rest from reference TRBV7-2 and TRBJ1-4): GAGVSQSPSNKVTEKGKDVELRCDPISGHTALYWYRQSLGQGLEFLIYFQGNSAPDKSGLPSDRFSAERTGGSVSTLTIQRTQQEDSAVYLCASSVGTANEKLFFGSGTQLSVL.